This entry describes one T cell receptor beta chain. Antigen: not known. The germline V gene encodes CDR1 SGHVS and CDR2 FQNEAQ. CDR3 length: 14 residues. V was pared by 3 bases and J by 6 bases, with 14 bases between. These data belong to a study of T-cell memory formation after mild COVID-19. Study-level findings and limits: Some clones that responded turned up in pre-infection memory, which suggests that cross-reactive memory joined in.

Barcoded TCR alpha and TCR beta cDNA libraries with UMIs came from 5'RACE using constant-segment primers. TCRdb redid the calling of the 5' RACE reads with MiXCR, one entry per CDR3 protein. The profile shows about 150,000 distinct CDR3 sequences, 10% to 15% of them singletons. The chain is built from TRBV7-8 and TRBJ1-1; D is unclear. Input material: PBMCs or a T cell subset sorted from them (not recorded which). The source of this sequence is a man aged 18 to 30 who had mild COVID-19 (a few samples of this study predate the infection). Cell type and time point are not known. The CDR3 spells CASSFVLGSAEAFF. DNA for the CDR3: TGTGCCAGCAGCTTCGTCCTAGGCAGCGCTGAAGCTTTCTTT.